This TCR beta chain was obtained from a study of tumor-infiltrating lymphocytes in primary liver carcinoma. The wider study: Productive TCRbeta reads per sample were roughly 3.65 to 8 million, not differing by tissue.

Researchers generated TCR beta cDNA from approximately 520 ng of total RNA, relying on a constant-region primer. Modified slightly, ARM-PCR produced TCR beta libraries over three nested multiplex PCR rounds. TRBV1-TRBV30 forward primers paired with a C-beta reverse primer drove the first two PCR rounds, ten to eleven cycles each. TCRdb used MiXCR to reprocess the multiplex PCR reads, holding one entry per CDR3 protein. Counted here are 100,000 or so distinct CDR3 sequences, more than 65% occurring once; the ten biggest clones make up less than 15%. Unsorted bulk tissue of about 20-30 mg yielded co-extracted RNA and DNA. With regard to this clonotype: Sequence at one end of the junction differs from germline and may be a read error.

In germline, CDR1 is GTSNPN, CDR2 SVGIG (reference sequence). The CDR3 spans 16 residues. Sequenced sample: liver tumor tissue from sampling region 2. The subset denotes: tumor region T2, inferior pole. The source of this sequence is a woman aged 60-75 years with primary liver carcinoma and hepatitis B virus infection. The genes are TRBV30 and TRBJ2-7; 12 bases map to TRBD2. CDR3 loop: CAWANQRLAGVSEQHF. CDR3 sequence (DNA): TGTGCCTGGGCAAACCAAAGACTAGCGGGAGTTTCCGAGCAGCACTTC.